This T cell receptor beta chain was found in a study of cytomegalovirus exposure and HLA in healthy donors. Primers: 60 Vbeta forward and 13 Jbeta reverse. TCRdb's copy holds only in-frame clones and misses some; the assay was immunoSEQ multiplex PCR. The sample consists of about 190,000 clones, roughly 81% of them appearing once. Concerning this clone: The antigen remains unidentified.

CDR1 is SGHAT, CDR2 FQNNGV, per germline. CDR3 length equals 12 residues. The ends were cut back, 2 bases at V and 10 bases at J, with 10 bases in the middle. Study-level results: In an earlier analysis, in 540 or so donors, most V segments appeared productive either ~87% or ~30% of the time. TCR association rates varied by HLA locus in a later analysis, with DRB1 highest and HLA-C lowest. Specific recognition of CMV antigens was confirmed in vitro for a few chains (all CMV-associated).

The rearrangement links TRBV11-2 to TRBJ2-3, with a tentative D call TRBD2 (6 bases). The sequencing sample was made of PBMCs. This receptor was obtained from a woman under 40 in good health and CMV-seropositive. CDR3 bases: TGTGCCAGCAGCTTAACGGGAGTAGCGCAGTATTTT. Encoded protein: CASSLTGVAQYF.